This TCR beta chain is drawn from a study of CD8 T cells in ankylosing spondylitis. Study-wide findings and caveats: Matched synovial fluid from ankylosing spondylitis patients was reported to be enriched for disease-linked clones. What appeared characteristic of ankylosing spondylitis blood was a TCR beta motif of eight or nine highly homologous variants. A CD8+ phenotype characterized the disease-linked clones, which were relatively rare in peripheral blood.

This clonotype has ten or more counts. The antigen is not known. TCRdb independently ran MiXCR on the 5' RACE reads; one entry per CDR3 protein. The profile shows around 150,000 distinct CDR3 sequences, about an eighth of them singletons. The specimen was blood, either unsorted or a sorted T cell fraction (not recorded which). This TCR was recovered from a female donor with ankylosing spondylitis or in good health (not recorded which).

This CDR3 reads CASSLGAMNTEAFF. The CDR3 DNA sequence: TGTGCCAGCAGCTTAGGGGCCATGAACACTGAAGCTTTCTTT. The chain has TRBV7-9 and TRBJ1-1, with no clear D. Germline V gives CDR1 SEHNR, CDR2 FQNEAQ (reference sequence). The CDR3 consists of 14 residues. V lost 1 base to trimming and J lost 0 bases, with 6 bases between them. The entire variable domain, with the rest obtained from reference TRBV7-9 and TRBJ1-1, is as follows: DTGVSQNPRHKITKRGQNVTFRCDPISEHNRLYWYRQTLGQGPEFLTYFQNEAQLEKSRLLSDRFSAERPKGSFSTLEIQRTEQGDSAMYLCASSLGAMNTEAFFGQGTRLTVV.